The next 16 T cell receptor beta chains were all read from a single sample in a study of neoadjuvant anti-PD-1 for oral cavity cancer. Clones were read by immunoSEQ multiplex PCR, and TCRdb kept only the in-frame ones, dropping some. The sample lists tens of thousands of clones, roughly 80% occurring once. The sample here was PBMCs, taken before nivolumab (anti-PD-1) treatment. The source of these receptors is a person aged 40 to 85 with oral cavity squamous cell carcinoma.

The V gene is TRBV7-2, the J gene TRBJ1-1; D gene ambiguous. The CDR3 runs to 13 residues. Trimming took 4 bases from V and 1 from J, leaving 7 bases between them. Germline V gene sequence: CDR1 SGHTA, CDR2 FQGNSA. The CDR3: CASSYRGNTEAFF. The CDR3, as DNA: TGTGCCAGCAGCTATCGGGGGAACACTGAAGCTTTCTTT.

The chain recombines TRBV5-1 with TRBJ2-3, with 10 nucleotides matching TRBD2. Per germline, CDR1 SGHRS and CDR2 YFSETQ. V dropped 2 bases and J dropped 3; count of bases not matched to a gene: 3. The CDR3 is made up of 15 amino acids. In DNA, the CDR3 is TGCGCCAGCAGCTTAAGCGGGAGGGGGACAGATACGCAGTATTTT. Protein product: CASSLSGRGTDTQYF.

V gene TRBV6-1 combines with J gene TRBJ1-6; 9 bases fit TRBD1. The CDR3 consists of 18 residues. V was pared by 4 bases and J by 7 bases, with 14 bases of the junction left unmatched. Germline assignment: CDR1 MNHNS and CDR2 SASEGT. The CDR3 coding sequence is TGTGCCAGCAGTGCCCCGGGACAGGGCAGGGGGCGAAATTCACCCCTCCACTTT. Its protein product is CASSAPGQGRGRNSPLHF.

The rearrangement joins TRBV2 to TRBJ1-6; D might be TRBD1 (5 bases). Trimming shortened V by 8 bases and J by 8 bases, and 19 bases separated the two germline ends. The CDR3 covers 15 residues. The germline V gene has CDR1 SNHLY and CDR2 FYNNEI. In DNA, the CDR3 is TGTGCCAGCTTGACCGAGGGGAGGAATGATTCACCCCTCCACTTT. Residues: CASLTEGRNDSPLHF.

The chain uses TRBV11-2 and TRBJ2-7; D may be TRBD1 (6 bases). Between the trimmed V and J ends, which lost 1 base and 3 bases, there was a span of 10 bases. Germline assignment: CDR1 SGHAT and CDR2 FQNNGV. This CDR3 has 14 amino acids. CDR3 amino acids: CASSLAGTLYEQYF. The CDR3 DNA reads TGTGCCAGCAGCTTAGCCGGGACACTCTACGAGCAGTACTTC.

V gene TRBV18 combines with J gene TRBJ1-6; a possible D gene is TRBD1 (6 bases). The CDR3 loop spans 15 amino acids. CDR1 and CDR2 from the germline V gene are KGHSH and LQKENI. The V gene lost 4 bases and the J gene lost 7 bases, with 14 bases spanning the gap. The CDR3, as DNA: TGTGCCAGCTCACGGCGGGGGGGCTCCAATTCACCCCTCCACTTT. This translates into CASSRRGGSNSPLHF. Supplemented by reference TRBV18 and TRBJ1-6, the full variable domain reads NAGVMQNPRHLVRRRGQEARLRCSPMKGHSHVYWYRQLPEEGLKFMVYLQKENIIDESGMPKERFSAEFPKEGPSILRIQQVVRGDSAAYFCASSRRGGSNSPLHFGNGTRLTVT.

A note on this clone: The germline gene is not matched at one end of the junction; a read error may be the cause. This chain uses TRBV29-1 with TRBJ2-7; TRBD2 agrees at 15 bases. The CDR3 has 17 amino acids. Per the germline V gene, CDR1 is SQVTM and CDR2 is ANQGSEA. The CDR3 loop is CSVDGLAGGPRSSEQYF. The DNA of the CDR3 is TGCAGCGTTGACGGACTAGCGGGAGGGCCGCGCTCCTCCGAGCAGTACTTC.

This chain connects TRBV6-1 to TRBJ1-5; D is uncertain. The CDR3 runs to 13 residues. Trimming left V 1 base short and J 11 bases short, with 12 bases between. The germline V gene encodes CDR1 MNHNS and CDR2 SASEGT. The CDR3 bases are TGTGCCAGCAGTGAAGGTACGGTGATGTCCCAGCATTTT. Amino acid sequence: CASSEGTVMSQHF.

The V gene is TRBV11-2, the J gene TRBJ1-2; D ambiguous. This CDR3 region has 16 residues. V was shortened by 4 bases and J by 8 bases, with 23 bases between the two germline ends. Germline CDR1 SGHAT, CDR2 FQNNGV. The CDR3 loop is CASSSASGPTIGGYTF. In DNA form, the CDR3 reads TGTGCCAGCAGCTCGGCGAGCGGCCCCACTATTGGGGGCTACACCTTC.

This sequence joins TRBV30 and TRBJ2-7, with D perhaps TRBD2 (6 bases). The germline V gene encodes CDR1 GTSNPN and CDR2 SVGIG (reference sequence). V was shortened by 8 bases and J by 2 bases, with 16 bases between the two germline ends. This CDR3 region has 13 residues. CDR3 DNA: TGTGCCGGGACGGGAGCAGGGCCCTACGAGCAGTACTTC. Amino acid sequence: CAGTGAGPYEQYF.

This clone was seen only once. The V call is TRBV11-2, the J call TRBJ2-7; the D gene could be TRBD1 or TRBD2 (5 bases each). With 1 base removed from V and 4 bases from J, the gap between germline ends came to 11 bases. CDR3 size: 14 residues. From germline, CDR1 is SGHAT and CDR2 FQNNGV. In nucleotides, the CDR3 is TGTGCCAGCAGCTTAGGGGACCGGCCTTACGAGCAGTACTTC. Its translation is CASSLGDRPYEQYF.

This sequence joins TRBV6-1 and TRBJ2-5; 9 bases agree with TRBD2. V lost 5 bases, J lost 1 base, and 5 bases stayed unmatched. The CDR3 sequence is 15 residues long. Germline lookup yields CDR1 MNHNS and CDR2 SASEGT. CDR3 DNA: TGTGCCAGCAGTCCTTTAGCGGGGGCCCAAGAGACCCAGTACTTC. Its protein is CASSPLAGAQETQYF.

This clone turned up a few times. The genes are TRBV5-1 and TRBJ1-3; D perhaps matches TRBD1 (5 bases). CDR1 is SGHRS and CDR2 is YFSETQ in the germline V gene. This CDR3 spans 14 amino acids. The V gene lost 1 base and the J gene lost 2 bases, with 7 bases spanning the gap. CDR3 residues: CASSLRGAGNTIYF. CDR3 sequence (DNA): TGCGCCAGCAGCTTGAGAGGGGCTGGAAACACCATATATTTT.

V is TRBV4-1 and J is TRBJ1-1; D unclear. There are 15 residues in the CDR3. Deletions cut 0 bases from V and 11 bases from J, with 19 bases between. The germline V gene encodes CDR1 MGHRA and CDR2 YSYEKL. In DNA form, the CDR3 reads TGCGCCAGCAGCCAAGATAAAGTTGGACCGAGGGAGGCTTTCTTT. Translated: CASSQDKVGPREAFF.

This clone was counted between two and nine times. The chain couples TRBV29-1 to TRBJ2-1, with 10 bases aligning to TRBD2. The J segment lost 8 bases and the V segment lost 4 bases, leaving 8 bases of the junction unmatched. The V gene's germline CDR1 is SQVTM and CDR2 ANQGSEA. This CDR3 region has 14 residues. This CDR3 reads CSVGIAGGTDEQFF. The DNA of the CDR3 is TGCAGCGTTGGAATAGCGGGGGGCACGGATGAGCAGTTCTTC.

In this sample, this clone turned up a few times. V usage is TRBV6-4 and J usage is TRBJ1-6, with D maybe TRBD1 (5 bases). Germline lookup yields CDR1 MRHNA and CDR2 SNTAGT. Trimming pared 2 bases from V and 7 bases from J, leaving 12 bases between. CDR3 length equals 15 residues. CDR3 sequence reads: CASSDLGTKNSPLHF. The CDR3 nucleotides read TGTGCCAGCAGTGACCTCGGGACGAAAAATTCACCCCTCCACTTT.